This paragraph covers one T cell receptor (beta chain) sequence. Antigen specificity is unknown. Individuals having autoimmune disease history or systemic immunosuppression were not enrolled. Trimming stripped 5 bases from V and 7 bases from J, with 14 bases between. Germline-derived CDR1 and CDR2 are SGHTA and FQGNSA. This CDR3 comprises 13 residues. The data derive from a study of OX40 agonist ivuxolimab in advanced cancers. As for the study in general: Melanoma, hepatocellular carcinoma, head and neck or renal cell cancer occurred in dose-escalation patients.

Study-level points and caveats: Circulating CD4+ and CD8+ T cells showed clonal expansion by week 6 at 0.1 to 3.0 mg/kg.

Clones were read by immunoSEQ multiplex PCR, and TCRdb kept only the in-frame ones, dropping some. The sample gives around 97,000 clones, about four fifths of which show up once; about 5.5% is in the top ten. The specimen was CD4+ or CD8+ T cells sorted from blood, collected in a trial of the OX40 agonist ivuxolimab. The V gene is TRBV7-2, the J gene TRBJ1-1; D unresolved. The clonotype was recovered from an adult with an advanced solid tumor such as melanoma, head and neck, liver or kidney cancer. The CDR3 spells CASSVRRESEAFF. CDR3 sequence (DNA): TGTGCCAGCAGCGTTAGGCGGGAAAGTGAAGCTTTCTTT.